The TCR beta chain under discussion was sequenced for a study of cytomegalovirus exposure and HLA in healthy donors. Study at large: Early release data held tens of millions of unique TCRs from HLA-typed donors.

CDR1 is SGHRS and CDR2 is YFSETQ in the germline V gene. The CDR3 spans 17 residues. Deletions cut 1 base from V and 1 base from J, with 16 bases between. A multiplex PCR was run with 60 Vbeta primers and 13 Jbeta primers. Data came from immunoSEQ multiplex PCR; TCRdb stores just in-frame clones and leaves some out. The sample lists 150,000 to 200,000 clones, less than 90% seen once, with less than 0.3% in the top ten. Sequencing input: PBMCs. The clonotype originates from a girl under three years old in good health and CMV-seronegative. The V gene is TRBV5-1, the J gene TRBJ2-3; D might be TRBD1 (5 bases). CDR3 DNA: TGCGCCAGCAGCTTGTATGTGCAGGGCCTGGGCACAGATACGCAGTATTTT. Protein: CASSLYVQGLGTDTQYF.